Listed below are T cell receptor beta chains from one sample, sequenced in a study of beta chain features in type 1 diabetes. Generated by immunoSEQ multiplex PCR, the TCRdb table keeps only in-frame clones and is missing some. The profile covers 300,000 to 400,000 clones, with about 13% appearing a single time and roughly 0.016% taken by the ten largest. Sample: naive CD4+ T cells from blood. These receptors were obtained from a woman younger than 35 with type 1 diabetes. Both conserved end residues are part of each CDR3.

len | v_gene | CDR3aa
15 | TRBV4-3 | CASSPQTGGYQPQHF
13 | TRBV19 | CASRQVSTGELFF
16 | TRBV30 | CAWSGQGGVAKNIQYF
15 | TRBV2 | CASSEKRGPVQGYTF
13 | TRBV2 | CASSSSGRYEQYF
15 | TRBV28 | CASSPQGRSSYEQYF
14 | TRBV7-2 | CASTPVSGSYEQYF
12 | TRBV18 | CASSPEREEQFF
13 | TRBV19 | CASSGQDTYGYTF
16 | TRBV29-1 | CSVGGQGGSGANVLTF
14 | TRBV30 | CAWRPGGLPETQYF
14 | TRBV18 | CASSPELTNEKLFF
15 | TRBV30 | CAWSDSGSLYETQYF
16 | TRBV13 | CASSLGHPNSNQPQHF
12 | TRBV30 | CAWDRAGNTIYF
13 | TRBV28 | CASSLSTPDTQYF
19 | TRBV19 | CASRVGASSLAGRTGELFF
15 | TRBV5-1 | CASSPAGPLYGELFF
13 | TRBV18 | CASSRATNEKLFF
13 | TRBV29-1 | CSVSTTGNTEAFF
14 | TRBV29-1 | CSASSGWPNYGYTF
17 | TRBV11-2 | CASSPRLLAGGYNEQFF